Listed here are 10 T cell receptor beta chains from one sample, sequenced in a study of cytomegalovirus exposure and HLA in healthy donors. The table came from immunoSEQ multiplex PCR; TCRdb's copy has only in-frame clones and leaves some out. The sample yields 220,000 or so clones, 65% to 85% seen once. The sample consisted of PBMCs. The receptors here all came from a woman in her 30s in good health and CMV-seropositive.

The chain joins TRBV7-9 to TRBJ2-2; maybe TRBD1 (6 bases). Per the germline V gene, CDR1 is SEHNR and CDR2 is FQNEAQ (reference sequence). V was shortened by 4 bases and J by 4 bases, with 13 bases between the two germline ends. This CDR3 is built from 15 residues. The CDR3 region has the DNA TGTGCCAGCAGCTCCGGGACACCTGTCACCGGGGAGCTGTTTTTT. Encoded protein: CASSSGTPVTGELFF.

In this sample, this clone turned up a few times. This chain uses TRBV12-5 with TRBJ2-2, with D perhaps matching TRBD1 (6 bases). CDR3 length: 15 residues. Germline lookup yields CDR1 LGHNT and CDR2 FRNRAP. Trimming took 5 bases from V and 6 from J, leaving 16 bases between them. The CDR3 loop reads CASGETGNAAGELFF. As DNA, the CDR3 is TGTGCTAGTGGTGAAACAGGGAATGCAGCCGGGGAGCTGTTTTTT.

V gene TRBV15 combines with J gene TRBJ1-5, with D unresolved. The CDR3 loop spans 12 amino acids. Germline lookup yields CDR1 LNHNV and CDR2 YYDKDF (reference sequence). Trimming pared 0 bases from V and 9 bases from J, leaving 6 bases between. CDR3 coding DNA: TGTGCCACCAGCAGAGACGGCGTGCCCCAGCATTTT. This codes for CATSRDGVPQHF.

The chain links TRBV6-5 to TRBJ1-2; D is unresolved. Trimming left V 4 bases short and J 0 bases short, with 15 bases between. In germline, CDR1 is MNHEY, CDR2 SVGAGI. This CDR3 comprises 16 residues. In nucleotides, the CDR3 is TGTGCCAGCAGTTTCATACCGCCAGTACCTAACTATGGCTACACCTTC. Protein: CASSFIPPVPNYGYTF.

This sequence joins TRBV11-2 and TRBJ2-1; the match to TRBD2 covers 12 bases. Trimming removed 2 bases from V and 6 bases from J; junction bases left unmatched: 2. This CDR3 is built from 15 residues. Germline V gives CDR1 SGHAT, CDR2 FQNNGV. Here the CDR3 DNA reads TGTGCCAGCAGCTTACGACTAGCGGGGGTCAATGAGCAGTTCTTC. This codes for CASSLRLAGVNEQFF.

The V gene is TRBV18, the J gene TRBJ1-3, with TRBD1 matching 7 bases. The CDR3 contains 16 residues. The V gene's germline CDR1 is KGHSH and CDR2 LQKENI. The V segment lost 10 bases and the J segment 0 bases; nucleotides outside the gene matches: 12. The CDR3, as DNA: TGTGCCACTCTGTCGGGACAGATAATCTCTGGAAACACCATATATTTT. Protein sequence: CATLSGQIISGNTIYF.

The gene calls are TRBV4-1 and TRBJ2-7; TRBD2 agrees at 7 bases. With V trimmed by 6 bases and J by 4 bases, 9 bases remained unmatched. CDR3 length equals 14 residues. Germline lookup yields CDR1 MGHRA and CDR2 YSYEKL. CDR3 in DNA: TGCGCCAGCAGAAAATGGGCGGGAGTTTACGAGCAGTACTTC. It yields the protein CASRKWAGVYEQYF.

This clone was seen just once. V gene TRBV11-3 combines with J gene TRBJ1-2; 8 bases map to TRBD1. Germline trimming cut 4 bases from V and 7 bases from J; bases unmatched to any gene: 8. CDR1 SGHNT and CDR2 YENEEA come from the germline V gene. CDR3 length equals 14 residues. Here the CDR3 reads CASSSDRVSGGYTF. The CDR3 DNA follows: TGTGCCAGCAGCTCGGACAGGGTCAGTGGTGGCTACACCTTC.

DNA of the CDR3: TGCGCCAGCAGCTTGGGGTCGGGACTAGCATACAATGAGCAGTTCTTC. It codes for CASSLGSGLAYNEQFF. J is TRBJ2-1 and V is TRBV5-1; 9 bases are a match to TRBD2. Losses at the gene ends were 0 bases for V and 4 bases for J; bases not matched to a gene: 5. In germline, CDR1 is SGHRS, CDR2 YFSETQ. There are 16 residues in the CDR3.

The V and J genes are TRBV30 and TRBJ2-1, with D perhaps given as TRBD1 or TRBD2 (6 bases each). With 3 bases removed from V and 2 bases from J, the gap between germline ends came to 11 bases. The CDR3 length is 14 residues. Germline V lookup: CDR1 GTSNPN, CDR2 SVGIG (reference sequence). CDR3 loop: CAWSLGGTYNEQFF. In nucleotides, the CDR3 is TGTGCCTGGAGCCTAGGGGGGACCTACAATGAGCAGTTCTTC.